These 15 T cell receptor beta chains originate from one sample sequenced in a study of CXCR3-negative and CXCR3-positive naive CD8 T cells. TRB cDNA libraries were made by UMI-labeled 5' RACE. TCRdb reprocessed the 5' RACE reads and reports one entry per CDR3 protein, with no DNA. The sample includes about 130,000 distinct CDR3 sequences. The sequencing sample was made of naive CXCR3- CD8+ T cells from blood. Indicated subset: CD45RO-CCR7+CD27+CD95- naive CD8+ T cells lacking CXCR3 (TNR3-). These TCRs come from a human donor in good health. Some clones in this sample may be carry-over from other donors' samples.

The rearrangement links TRBV29-1 to TRBJ1-1. The CDR3 is made up of 13 amino acids. Germline V gene data show CDR1 as SQVTM and CDR2 as ANQGSEA. This CDR3 reads CSVEVEINTEAFF.

The V call is TRBV9, the J call TRBJ2-7. This CDR3 has 15 amino acids. The germline V gene encodes CDR1 SGDLS and CDR2 YYNGEE. The CDR3 loop reads CASSVGLGASYEQYF.

The rearrangement links TRBV27 to TRBJ2-3; TCRdb's assignment of TRBD2 cannot be checked, as there is no DNA. Germline loops: CDR1 MNHEY, CDR2 SMNVEV (reference sequence). The CDR3 is 14 amino acids. CDR3 residues: CASSFSMGRDTQYF.

The chain couples TRBV28 to TRBJ1-1. Per germline, CDR1 MDHEN and CDR2 SYDVKM. CDR3 length: 11 residues. The CDR3 reads CASSPNTEAFF.

The chain combines TRBV7-9 with TRBJ2-5; TCRdb's assignment of TRBD2 cannot be checked, as there is no DNA. Germline V CDR1 and CDR2: SEHNR, FQNEAQ (reference sequence). The CDR3 covers 17 residues. CDR3 region: CASSSGTSGGAFETQYF. Complete variable domain (other parts from reference TRBV7-9 and TRBJ2-5): DTGVSQNPRHKITKRGQNVTFRCDPISEHNRLYWYRQTLGQGPEFLTYFQNEAQLEKSRLLSDRFSAERPKGSFSTLEIQRTEQGDSAMYLCASSSGTSGGAFETQYFGPGTRLLVL.

The J gene is TRBJ2-5, the V gene TRBV29-1; TCRdb's D call, TRBD2, is unchecked because there is no DNA. The CDR3 spans 13 residues. From germline, CDR1 is SQVTM and CDR2 ANQGSEA. CDR3 sequence reads: CSVETAGFETQYF. The variable domain in full, completed from reference TRBV29-1 and TRBJ2-5, reads SAVISQKPSRDICQRGTSLTIQCQVDSQVTMMFWYRQQPGQSLTLIATANQGSEATYESGFVIDKFPISRPNLTFSTLTVSNMSPEDSSIYLCSVETAGFETQYFGPGTRLLVL.

The chain joins TRBV9 to TRBJ2-1; TCRdb's D gene call, TRBD2, goes unchecked for lack of DNA. This CDR3 spans 14 amino acids. Per the germline V gene, CDR1 is SGDLS and CDR2 is YYNGEE. CDR3 in amino acids: CASSRGGAGNEQFF.

V gene TRBV7-6 combines with J gene TRBJ2-7; as DNA is missing, the TRBD1 call by TCRdb cannot be tested. CDR3 length: 14 amino acids. Germline lookup yields CDR1 SGHVS and CDR2 FNYEAQ. Here the CDR3 reads CASSPATGAYEQYF.

This CDR3 reads CASSLRGRVLAQYPDTQYF. This sequence joins TRBV7-9 and TRBJ2-3; TCRdb reports TRBD2, a call that lacks DNA to check it against. The CDR3 runs 19 residues. In germline, CDR1 is SEHNR, CDR2 FQNEAQ (reference sequence).

The chain joins TRBV5-1 to TRBJ2-7; TCRdb's D call, TRBD1, is unchecked because there is no DNA. The CDR3 has 15 residues. Germline V gives CDR1 SGHRS, CDR2 YFSETQ. The CDR3 loop is CASSPFLEGNHEQYF.

The J gene is TRBJ2-3, the V gene TRBV29-1; the TCRdb D gene call, TRBD2, has no DNA to confirm it. CDR3 length: 19 residues. The germline gives CDR1 SQVTM, CDR2 ANQGSEA. CDR3 amino acids: CSVEDLSRLAGGPDPTAYF.

The chain has TRBV6-4 and TRBJ2-3; absent DNA, TCRdb's TRBD2 call cannot be checked. The V gene's germline CDR1 is MRHNA and CDR2 SNTAGT. This CDR3 has 16 amino acids. The CDR3 reads CASSESSGVPTDTQYF.

V and J are TRBV7-9 and TRBJ2-5; TCRdb calls TRBD1, which cannot be checked without DNA. The CDR3 is 16 residues long. Germline assignment: CDR1 SEHNR and CDR2 FQNEAQ (reference sequence). The CDR3 sequence is CASSFLEQGAEETQYF.

This sequence joins TRBV20-1 and TRBJ2-1. The germline CDR1 and CDR2 sequences are DFQATT and SNEGSKA (reference sequence). CDR3 size: 14 residues. The CDR3: CSARDQGGYNEQFF.

The chain has TRBV7-9 and TRBJ1-1; TCRdb lists TRBD1, though no DNA is available to test this call. Germline V gene data show CDR1 as SEHNR and CDR2 as FQNEAQ (reference sequence). This CDR3 region has 12 residues. CDR3 loop: CASNQWGEEAFF.